This record looks at one T cell receptor (beta chain) sequence and its context. Germline V CDR1 and CDR2: MNHEY, SVGAGI. J was trimmed by 2 bases and V by 7 bases; bases with no gene match: 4. The CDR3 runs 14 residues. This entry comes from a study of OX40 agonist ivuxolimab in advanced cancers. Study as a whole: Partial responses occurred in three patients (one hepatocellular carcinoma, two cutaneous melanoma).

TCRdb keeps only in-frame clones here, not all; method: immunoSEQ multiplex PCR. Of about 84,000 clones in the sample, 75% to 95% are singletons; the top ten hold approximately 0.43%. Blood was sampled at baseline, cycle 4 day 1, and cycle 7 day 1. The chain uses TRBV6-5 and TRBJ1-3; 8 positions match TRBD1. Here the sequenced sample was CD4+ or CD8+ T cells sorted from blood, taken in a trial of the OX40 agonist ivuxolimab. The TCR was taken from an adult with an advanced solid tumor such as melanoma, head and neck, liver or kidney cancer. The CDR3 nucleotides read TGTGCCAGCATGCAGGGGGCGACTGGAAACACCATATATTTT. Translation: CASMQGATGNTIYF.